This T cell receptor (beta chain) came from a study of Graves' ophthalmopathy and Graves' hyperthyroidism. Researchers took RNA transcripts and amplified TCR beta CDR3 regions from them. RT-PCR in the first round used HTBI primers; a second-round multiplex PCR followed. TCRdb redid the calling of the multiplex PCR reads with MiXCR, one entry per CDR3 protein. Of 740,000 or so distinct CDR3 sequences listed, 35% to 50% are singletons. Regarding this clonotype: Its antigen is as yet unknown.

V dropped 6 bases and J dropped 6 bases, with 15 bases sitting between them. Per the germline V gene, CDR1 is DFQATT and CDR2 is SNEGSKA (reference sequence). There are 14 residues in the CDR3. Study results and limitations: For separating ophthalmopathy from stable hyperthyroidism, a 13-signature model gave 87.88% sensitivity and roughly 78% specificity.

Those donors who had ophthalmopathy presented with moderate-to-severe activity, a CAS of ≥3, a NOSPECS of ≥4 and a duration under 3 months. This chain links TRBV20-1 with TRBJ1-6; D might be TRBD1 (6 bases). The sequence was obtained from an adult man with Graves' ophthalmopathy. The sample comprised peripheral blood. The CDR3 coding sequence is TGCAGTGCCCGCGGCGGGACAAGTAATTCACCCCTCCACTTT. It translates to CSARGGTSNSPLHF.